Below, 18 T cell receptor beta chains from the same sample are listed, as sequenced in a study of shared T cell receptors in the human thymus. Using immunoSEQ multiplex PCR, the repertoire was profiled, and TCRdb retains in-frame clones only, with some absent. The table has 640,000 or so clones, approximately 89% seen once; the top ten hold 0.0094%. These data were likewise used in another study, on human thymus T cells.

The sequenced material came from thymocytes. These TCRs come from a boy under two years old with a congenital heart defect.

This clone is a singleton in its sample. The chain is built from TRBV6-5 and TRBJ2-4; possibly TRBD2 for D (7 bases). V lost 6 bases, J lost 8 bases, and 17 bases lay in between. The CDR3 totals 14 residues. CDR1 MNHEY and CDR2 SVGAGI come from the germline V gene. Written as DNA, the CDR3 is TGTGCCAGCAGAAAGGGGGGGCCTCTTGACATTCAGTACTTC. Translation gives CASRKGGPLDIQYF.

This clone was detected only once. The chain is built from TRBV7-6 and TRBJ2-3; no reliable D call. V lost 5 bases and J lost 0, with 6 bases in between. In germline, CDR1 is SGHVS, CDR2 FNYEAQ. The CDR3 is 13 residues long. CDR3 loop: CASSTQSTDTQYF. In nucleotides, the CDR3 is TGTGCCAGCAGCACACAGAGCACAGATACGCAGTATTTT. Based on the CDR3 plus reference TRBV7-6 and TRBJ2-3, the full variable domain is GAGVSQSPRYKVTKRGQDVALRCDPISGHVSLYWYRQALGQGPEFLTYFNYEAQQDKSGLPNDRFSAERPEGSISTLTIQRTEQRDSAMYRCASSTQSTDTQYFGPGTRLTVL.

V and J are TRBV7-2 and TRBJ1-5; D not resolved. The CDR3 runs 13 residues. The germline CDR1 and CDR2 sequences are SGHTA and FQGNSA. The V end lost 2 bases, the J end lost 9 bases, and 11 bases lay between the germline ends. CDR3 region: CASSLIEHRPQHF. CDR3 DNA: TGTGCCAGCAGCTTAATCGAGCACCGGCCCCAGCATTTT.

V usage is TRBV19 and J usage is TRBJ1-1; D gene ambiguous. This CDR3 contains 14 residues. Germline loops: CDR1 LNHDA, CDR2 SQIVND (reference sequence). Trimming removed 0 bases at V and 3 bases at J, with 8 bases between. DNA for the CDR3: TGTGCCAGTAGTATAGATCGGGAGGACACTGAAGCTTTCTTT. Translation gives CASSIDREDTEAFF. The full variable domain, rest sourced from reference TRBV19 and TRBJ1-1, is DGGITQSPKYLFRKEGQNVTLSCEQNLNHDAMYWYRQDPGQGLRLIYYSQIVNDFQKGDIAEGYSVSREKKESFPLTVTSAQKNPTAFYLCASSIDREDTEAFFGQGTRLTVV.

Worth noting for this clone: Its ends do not fully match the called genes, so a read error is possible. This chain joins TRBV19 and TRBJ1-5, with D perhaps matching TRBD1 (6 bases). The germline gives CDR1 LNHDA, CDR2 SQIVND (reference sequence). This CDR3 has 13 residues. The DNA of the CDR3 is TGTGCCAGTAGTATCCAGGGGAATCGGCCCCAGCATTTT. Protein sequence: CASSIQGNRPQHF.

The CDR3 loop is CASSRQGLRETQYF. DNA of the CDR3: TGTGCCAGCAGTCGCCAGGGGCTGCGGGAGACCCAGTACTTC. This rearrangement joins TRBV27 to TRBJ2-5; maybe TRBD1 (6 bases). The V gene lost 5 bases and the J gene lost 5 bases, with 15 bases spanning the gap. The germline V gene encodes CDR1 MNHEY and CDR2 SMNVEV (reference sequence). This CDR3 spans 14 amino acids.

Only one count was recorded for this clone. Here the CDR3 DNA reads TGTGCCAGCAGCACCCGGGAGGCCGGTAATGAAAAACTGTTTTTT. Amino acid sequence: CASSTREAGNEKLFF. This sequence joins TRBV27 and TRBJ1-4; the D is unclear. CDR3 size: 15 residues. CDR1 is MNHEY, CDR2 SMNVEV, per germline (reference sequence). V was pared by 6 bases and J by 4 bases, with 15 bases between. The complete variable domain, with remaining parts taken from reference TRBV27 and TRBJ1-4, reads EAQVTQNPRYLITVTGKKLTVTCSQNMNHEYMSWYRQDPGLGLRQIYYSMNVEVTDKGDVPEGYKVSRKEKRNFPLILESPSPNQTSLYFCASSTREAGNEKLFFGSGTQLSVL.

The chain recombines TRBV5-1 with TRBJ1-5; D call uncertain. Germline lookup yields CDR1 SGHRS and CDR2 YFSETQ. Trimming removed 4 bases at V and 0 bases at J, with 8 bases between. The CDR3 has 14 residues. The CDR3 DNA reads TGCGCCAGCAGCCCCGGTGATAGCAATCAGCCCCAGCATTTT. It is translated as CASSPGDSNQPQHF.

This clone was counted a few times. The rearrangement uses TRBV7-2 and TRBJ2-5, with 7 bases that match TRBD2. This CDR3 contains 14 residues. V dropped 4 bases and J dropped 2; count of bases not matched to a gene: 4. Germline V lookup: CDR1 SGHTA, CDR2 FQGNSA. The CDR3 DNA reads TGTGCCAGCAGCTCACTAGCGTCTCAAGAGACCCAGTACTTC. It encodes CASSSLASQETQYF.

The rearrangement joins TRBV2 to TRBJ1-6; 8 nucleotides match TRBD1. V dropped 5 bases and J dropped 8; count of bases not matched to a gene: 11. The CDR3 is made up of 16 amino acids. Germline lookup yields CDR1 SNHLY and CDR2 FYNNEI. CDR3 region: CASSPYSDREDSPLHF. The CDR3 DNA follows: TGTGCCAGCAGTCCTTACTCGGACAGGGAAGATTCACCCCTCCACTTT.

This clone was detected once. The genes are TRBV12-5 and TRBJ2-5; TRBD1 might be the D (5 bases). Germline lookup yields CDR1 LGHNT and CDR2 FRNRAP. V was trimmed by 0 bases and J by 2 bases, leaving 10 bases between them. The CDR3 is made up of 15 amino acids. CDR3 amino acids: CASGLVTQGQETQYF. The CDR3 nucleotides read TGTGCTAGTGGTTTGGTAACCCAGGGTCAAGAGACCCAGTACTTC.

The chain has TRBV7-2 and TRBJ1-5; no clear D gene. Trimming shortened V by 1 base and J by 0 bases, and 10 bases separated the two germline ends. The CDR3 contains 16 residues. Germline CDR1 and CDR2: SGHTA and FQGNSA. The CDR3 bases are TGTGCCAGCAGCTTAGGGGTTCGGGGTAGCAATCAGCCCCAGCATTTT. It yields the protein CASSLGVRGSNQPQHF.

The chain employs TRBV14 and TRBJ1-4; D is unresolved. The CDR3 totals 18 residues. Germline V gene sequence: CDR1 SGHDN, CDR2 FVKESK. Trimming took off 1 base at V and 0 bases at J, with 15 bases between the two ends. The CDR3 protein is CASSQVLQTGSTNEKLFF. CDR3 DNA: TGTGCCAGCAGCCAAGTTTTACAGACGGGGTCAACTAATGAAAAACTGTTTTTT.

The chain couples TRBV30 to TRBJ1-5, with 10 bases identical to TRBD1. V dropped 4 bases and J dropped 1; count of bases not matched to a gene: 4. CDR1 GTSNPN and CDR2 SVGIG come from the germline V gene (reference sequence). This CDR3 has 15 residues. For the CDR3, the DNA is TGTGCCTGGAACCGACAGGGGGCGAGCAATCAGCCCCAGCATTTT. Encoded protein: CAWNRQGASNQPQHF.

CDR3 sequence (DNA): TGTGCCAGCAGGAGCCGGGACTGGTATCCCTACGAGCAGTACTTC. Translating it yields CASRSRDWYPYEQYF. The genes are TRBV7-2 and TRBJ2-7; possibly TRBD2 for D (6 bases). This CDR3 is 15 amino acids long. The germline V gene has CDR1 SGHTA and CDR2 FQGNSA. V was trimmed by 6 bases and J by 2 bases, leaving 17 bases between them.

The chain joins TRBV4-3 to TRBJ1-6; D might be TRBD1 (5 bases). This CDR3 contains 16 residues. V lost 3 bases, J lost 0 bases, and 9 bases lay in between. In germline, CDR1 is LGHNA, CDR2 YSLEER. The CDR3 loop is CASSQGPSSYNSPLHF. The CDR3 DNA sequence: TGCGCCAGCAGCCAGGGGCCTAGCTCCTATAATTCACCCCTCCACTTT.

The chain carries TRBV4-1 and TRBJ1-1; D is undetermined. V lost 5 bases and J lost 5, with 6 bases in between. This CDR3 comprises 11 residues. Germline V gene sequence: CDR1 MGHRA, CDR2 YSYEKL. This chain's CDR3 is CASSAKTEAFF. CDR3 in DNA: TGCGCCAGCAGCGCTAAAACTGAAGCTTTCTTT.

J is TRBJ2-1 and V is TRBV2; a possible D gene is TRBD2 (5 bases). The CDR3 loop spans 13 amino acids. From germline, CDR1 is SNHLY and CDR2 FYNNEI. V lost 6 bases, J lost 8 bases, and 14 bases lay in between. CDR3 DNA sequence: TGTGCCAGCAGGGAGGAGGCCCGTGATGAGCAGTTCTTC. Protein sequence: CASREEARDEQFF.